A selection of T cell receptor beta chains follows, all from one sample in a study of blood T cell repertoires in COVID-19. The method was immunoSEQ multiplex PCR; TCRdb's version includes in-frame clones alone and lacks a portion of them. Altogether some 68,000 clones are present, 75% to 90% being singletons, with the ten largest covering about 7.4%. The material sequenced was peripheral blood. All receptors derive from a man in his fifties with active COVID-19. Both conserved end residues are trimmed from each CDR3. Each record gives: V gene, CDR3 protein.

>TRBV7-6
ASSSRTGSGGGNEQF
>TRBV6-1
ASSEATSGGASSGANVLT
>TRBV6-2/TRBV6-3
ASSLTGVSEAF
>TRBV4-3
ASSQDYLAGGDNEQF
>TRBV4-1
ASSQDSAGGPRETQY
>TRBV19
ASSSQQGSYGYT
>TRBV11-2
ASSLQAGANQPQH
>TRBV9
ASSVSDFENIQY
>TRBV5-6
ASSLSAEGSQETQY
>TRBV7-2
ASSLKGLGTEAF
>TRBV7-3
ASSLYFGGRTGELF
>TRBV5-1
ASSLGDRGIDTEAF
>TRBV18
ASSPSQGRNTEAF
>TRBV5-1
ASSFTPGEQY
>TRBV27
ASCPWAGTSGGSGDTQY
>TRBV7-8
ASSPRQGDTEAF
>TRBV2
ASSERYEQY
>TRBV21-1
ASSAPSRASGAQETQY
>TRBV3-1/TRBV3-2
ASSQAAGAANTGELF
>TRBV10-1
ASSEAFEETQY
>TRBV9
ASSLGGSRNEKLF
>TRBV2
ASRQRDWGGLGTDTQY
>TRBV14
ASSPRTGDGYT
>TRBV30
AWGTGGTSTDTQY
>TRBV6-5
ASSSRELGYT
>TRBV9
ASSVVQGSTEQY
>TRBV12-3/TRBV12-4
ASSDRDGQPQH
>TRBV15
ATSREEGYSNQPQH
>TRBV27
ASSSGQGKAF
>TRBV6-5
ASSYSLGRGTEAF
>TRBV20-1
SSQNLYGYT
>TRBV6-5
ASRQLVDTGELF
>TRBV4-1
ASRQQGSYEQY
>TRBV3-1/TRBV3-2
ASSQVAGQGGSPLH
>TRBV18
ASSPGTSGLGEQF
>TRBV7-9
ASSKQGGAYEQY
>TRBV7-2
ASSPSGGPGDTQY
>TRBV7-6
ASSMIQGSQY
>TRBV11-2
ASSLDSIYQPQH
>TRBV9
ASSPGQGSQPQH
>TRBV2
ASSTDRGTGELF
>TRBV6-2/TRBV6-3
ASSLGDRETNEKLF